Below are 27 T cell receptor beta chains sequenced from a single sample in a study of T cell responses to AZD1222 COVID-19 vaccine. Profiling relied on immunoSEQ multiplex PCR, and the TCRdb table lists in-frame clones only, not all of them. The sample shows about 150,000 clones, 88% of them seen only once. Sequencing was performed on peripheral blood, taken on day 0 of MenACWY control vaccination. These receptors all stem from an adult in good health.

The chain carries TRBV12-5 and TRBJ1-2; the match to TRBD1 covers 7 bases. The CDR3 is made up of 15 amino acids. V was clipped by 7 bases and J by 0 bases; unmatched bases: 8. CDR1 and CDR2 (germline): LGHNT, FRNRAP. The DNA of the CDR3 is TGTGCTAGTGCCCAAGGGACAGTTACTAACTATGGCTACACCTTC. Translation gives CASAQGTVTNYGYTF.

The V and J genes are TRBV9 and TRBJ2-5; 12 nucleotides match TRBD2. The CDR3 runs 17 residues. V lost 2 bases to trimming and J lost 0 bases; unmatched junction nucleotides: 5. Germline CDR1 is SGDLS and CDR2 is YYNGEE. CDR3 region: CASSVTSGSLYQETQYF. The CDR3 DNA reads TGTGCCAGCAGCGTGACTAGCGGGAGCCTGTACCAAGAGACCCAGTACTTC.

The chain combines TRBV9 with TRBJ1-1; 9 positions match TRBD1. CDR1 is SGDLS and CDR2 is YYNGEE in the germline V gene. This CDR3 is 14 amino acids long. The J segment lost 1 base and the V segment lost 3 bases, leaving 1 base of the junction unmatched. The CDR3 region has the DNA TGTGCCAGCAGCGAGGACAGGGGGAACACTGAAGCTTTCTTT. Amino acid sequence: CASSEDRGNTEAFF.

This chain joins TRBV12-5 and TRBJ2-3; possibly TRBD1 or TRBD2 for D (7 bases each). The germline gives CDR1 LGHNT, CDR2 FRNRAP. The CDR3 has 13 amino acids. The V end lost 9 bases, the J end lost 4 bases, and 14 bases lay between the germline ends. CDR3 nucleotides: TGTGCTAGCGGGGAGGGGGCCGCAGATACGCAGTATTTT. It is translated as CASGEGAADTQYF.

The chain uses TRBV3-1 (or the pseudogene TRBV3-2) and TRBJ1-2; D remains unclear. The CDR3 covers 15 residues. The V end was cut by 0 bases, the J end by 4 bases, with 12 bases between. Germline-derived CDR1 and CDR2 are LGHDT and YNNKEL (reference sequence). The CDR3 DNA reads TGTGCCAGCAGCCAAGATTGGGCCCAAGGCTATGGCTACACCTTC. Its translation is CASSQDWAQGYGYTF.

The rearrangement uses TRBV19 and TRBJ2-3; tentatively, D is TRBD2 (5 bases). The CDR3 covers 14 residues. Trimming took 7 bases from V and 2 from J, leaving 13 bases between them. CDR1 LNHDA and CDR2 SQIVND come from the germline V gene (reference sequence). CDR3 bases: TGTGCCAGTAATGATGAGCGGTTCACAGATACGCAGTATTTT. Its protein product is CASNDERFTDTQYF.

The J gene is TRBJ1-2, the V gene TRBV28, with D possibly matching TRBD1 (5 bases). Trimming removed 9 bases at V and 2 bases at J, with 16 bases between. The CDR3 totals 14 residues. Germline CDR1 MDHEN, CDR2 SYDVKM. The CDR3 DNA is TGTGCCAGTCAGGTACGGGGCGCGAACTATGGCTACACCTTC. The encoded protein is CASQVRGANYGYTF.

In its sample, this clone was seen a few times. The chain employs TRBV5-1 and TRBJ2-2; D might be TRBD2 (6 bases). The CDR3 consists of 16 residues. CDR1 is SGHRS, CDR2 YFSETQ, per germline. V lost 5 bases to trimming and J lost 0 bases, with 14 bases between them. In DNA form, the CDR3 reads TGCGCCAGCAGGCCTCCCGGGACTGCGAACACCGGGGAGCTGTTTTTT. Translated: CASRPPGTANTGELFF.

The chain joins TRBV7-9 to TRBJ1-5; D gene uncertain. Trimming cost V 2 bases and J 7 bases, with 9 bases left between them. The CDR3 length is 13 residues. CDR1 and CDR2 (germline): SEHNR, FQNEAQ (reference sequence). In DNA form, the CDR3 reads TGTGCCAGCAGCTTACAGCAAGGGCAGCCCCAGCATTTT. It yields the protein CASSLQQGQPQHF.

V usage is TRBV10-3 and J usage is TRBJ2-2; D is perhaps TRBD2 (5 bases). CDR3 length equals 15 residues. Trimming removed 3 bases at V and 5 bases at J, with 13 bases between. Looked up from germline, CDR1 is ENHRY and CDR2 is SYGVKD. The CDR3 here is CAISETSLLTGELFF. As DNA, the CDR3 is TGTGCCATCAGTGAAACTAGTTTATTGACCGGGGAGCTGTTTTTT.

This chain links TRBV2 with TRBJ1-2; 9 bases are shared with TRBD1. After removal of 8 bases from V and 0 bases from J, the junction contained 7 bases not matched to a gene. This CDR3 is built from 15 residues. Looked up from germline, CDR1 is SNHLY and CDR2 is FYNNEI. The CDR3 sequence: CASLPGQGANYGYTF. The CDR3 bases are TGTGCCAGCCTGCCGGGACAGGGTGCTAACTATGGCTACACCTTC.

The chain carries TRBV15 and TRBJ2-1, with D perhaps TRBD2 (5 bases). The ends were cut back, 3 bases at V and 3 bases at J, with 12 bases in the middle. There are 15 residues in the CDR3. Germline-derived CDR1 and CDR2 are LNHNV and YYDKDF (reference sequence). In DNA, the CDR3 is TGTGCCACCAGCAGGAGGGAGCGCCTCTACAATGAGCAGTTCTTC. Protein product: CATSRRERLYNEQFF.

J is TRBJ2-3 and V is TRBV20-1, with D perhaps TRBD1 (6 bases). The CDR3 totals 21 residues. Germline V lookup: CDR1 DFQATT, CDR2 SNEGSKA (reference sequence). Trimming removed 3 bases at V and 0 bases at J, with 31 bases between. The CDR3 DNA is TGCAGTGCTAGTGATTTATCGGACAGCCCCTTACAGCGATCAAGCACAGATACGCAGTATTTT. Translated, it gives CSASDLSDSPLQRSSTDTQYF.

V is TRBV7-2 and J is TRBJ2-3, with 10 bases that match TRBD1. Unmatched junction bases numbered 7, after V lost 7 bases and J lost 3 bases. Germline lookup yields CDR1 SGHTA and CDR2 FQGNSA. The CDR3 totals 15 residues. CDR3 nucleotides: TGTGCCAGCACGAAAGACAGGGGGCGGACAGATACGCAGTATTTT. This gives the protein CASTKDRGRTDTQYF.

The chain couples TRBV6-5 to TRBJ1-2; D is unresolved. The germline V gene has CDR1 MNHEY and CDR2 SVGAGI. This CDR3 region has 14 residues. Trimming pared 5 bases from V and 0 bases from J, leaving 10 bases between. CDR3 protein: CASSPGMTNYGYTF. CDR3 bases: TGTGCCAGCAGTCCGGGAATGACTAACTATGGCTACACCTTC.

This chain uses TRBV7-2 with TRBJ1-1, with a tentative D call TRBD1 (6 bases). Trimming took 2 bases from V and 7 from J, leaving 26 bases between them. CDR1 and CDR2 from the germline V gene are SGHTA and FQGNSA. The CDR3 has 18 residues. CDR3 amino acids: CASSLYPYRVGRRHEAFF. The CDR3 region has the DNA TGTGCCAGCAGCTTATATCCCTACAGGGTTGGGCGTCGACATGAAGCTTTCTTT.

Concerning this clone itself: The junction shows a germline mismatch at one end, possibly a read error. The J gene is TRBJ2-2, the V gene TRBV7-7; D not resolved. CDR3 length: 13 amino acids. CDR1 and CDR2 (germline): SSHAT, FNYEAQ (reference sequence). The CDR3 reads CASSSISTGELFF. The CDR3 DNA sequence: TGTGCTAGCAGCTCCATAAGTACCGGGGAGCTGTTTTTT.

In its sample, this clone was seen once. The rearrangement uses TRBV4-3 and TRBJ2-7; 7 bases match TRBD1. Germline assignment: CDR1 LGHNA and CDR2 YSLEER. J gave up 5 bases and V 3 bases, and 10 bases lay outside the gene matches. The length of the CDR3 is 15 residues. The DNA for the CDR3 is TGCGCCAGCAGCCAGATCCAAGACAGGGTCCACGAGCAGTACTTC. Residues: CASSQIQDRVHEQYF.

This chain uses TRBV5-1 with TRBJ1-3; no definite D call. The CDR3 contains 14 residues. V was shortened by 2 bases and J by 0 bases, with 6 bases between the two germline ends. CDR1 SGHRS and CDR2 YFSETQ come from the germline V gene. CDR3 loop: CASSFAGSGNTIYF. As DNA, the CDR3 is TGCGCCAGCAGCTTTGCAGGCTCTGGAAACACCATATATTTT.

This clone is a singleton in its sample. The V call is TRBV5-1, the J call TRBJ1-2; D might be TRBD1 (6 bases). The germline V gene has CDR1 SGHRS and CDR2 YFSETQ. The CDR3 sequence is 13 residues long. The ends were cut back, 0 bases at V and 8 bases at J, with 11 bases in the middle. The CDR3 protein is CASSLDRVRGYTF. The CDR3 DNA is TGCGCCAGCAGCTTGGACAGGGTGAGGGGCTACACCTTC.

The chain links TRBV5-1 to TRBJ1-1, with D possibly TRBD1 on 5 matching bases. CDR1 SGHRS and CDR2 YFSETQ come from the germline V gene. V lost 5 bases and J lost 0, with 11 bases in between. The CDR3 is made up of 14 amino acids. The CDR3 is CASSQQGMNTEAFF. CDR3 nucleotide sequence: TGCGCCAGCAGTCAGCAGGGCATGAACACTGAAGCTTTCTTT. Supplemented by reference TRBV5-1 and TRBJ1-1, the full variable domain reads KAGVTQTPRYLIKTRGQQVTLSCSPISGHRSVSWYQQTPGQGLQFLFEYFSETQRNKGNFPGRFSGRQFSNSRSEMNVSTLELGDSALYLCASSQQGMNTEAFFGQGTRLTVV.

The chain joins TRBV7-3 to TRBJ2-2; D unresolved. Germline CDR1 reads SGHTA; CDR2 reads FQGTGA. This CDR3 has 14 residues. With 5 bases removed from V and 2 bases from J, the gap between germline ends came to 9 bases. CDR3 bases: TGTGCCAGCAGCCCCTGGGTAAACACCGGGGAGCTGTTTTTT. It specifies CASSPWVNTGELFF. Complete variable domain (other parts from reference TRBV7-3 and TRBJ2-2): GAGVSQTPSNKVTEKGKYVELRCDPISGHTALYWYRQSLGQGPEFLIYFQGTGAADDSGLPNDRFFAVRPEGSVSTLKIQRTERGDSAVYLCASSPWVNTGELFFGEGSRLTVL.

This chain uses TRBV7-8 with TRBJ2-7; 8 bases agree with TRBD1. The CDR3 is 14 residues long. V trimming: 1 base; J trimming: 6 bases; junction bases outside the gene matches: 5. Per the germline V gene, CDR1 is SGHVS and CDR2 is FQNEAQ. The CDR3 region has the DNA TGTGCCAGCAGCTTAGGGACAGGGACTCTCGAGCAGTACTTC. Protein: CASSLGTGTLEQYF.

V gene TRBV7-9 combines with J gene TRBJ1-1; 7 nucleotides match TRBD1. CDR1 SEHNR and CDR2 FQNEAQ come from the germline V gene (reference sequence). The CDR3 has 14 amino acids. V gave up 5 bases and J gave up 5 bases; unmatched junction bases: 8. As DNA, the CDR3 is TGTGCCAGCAGCCCTGACAGGGTATGGACTGAAGCTTTCTTT. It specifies CASSPDRVWTEAFF.

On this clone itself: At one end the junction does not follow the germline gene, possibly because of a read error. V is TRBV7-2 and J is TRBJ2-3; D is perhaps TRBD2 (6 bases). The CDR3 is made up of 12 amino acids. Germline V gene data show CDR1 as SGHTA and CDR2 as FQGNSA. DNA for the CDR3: TGTGCCAGCAGCCTAGCGCTAGATACGCAGTATTTT. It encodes CASSLALDTQYF.

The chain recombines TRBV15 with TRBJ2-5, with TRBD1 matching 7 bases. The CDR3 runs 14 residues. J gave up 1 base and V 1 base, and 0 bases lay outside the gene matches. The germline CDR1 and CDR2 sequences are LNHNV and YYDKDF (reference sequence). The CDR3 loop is CATSRGDSQETQYF. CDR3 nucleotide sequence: TGTGCCACCAGCAGAGGGGACAGCCAAGAGACCCAGTACTTC.

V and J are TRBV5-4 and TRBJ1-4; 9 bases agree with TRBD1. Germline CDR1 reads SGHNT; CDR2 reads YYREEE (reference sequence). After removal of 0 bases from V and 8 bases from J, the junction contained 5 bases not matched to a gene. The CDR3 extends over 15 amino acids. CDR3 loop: CASSLAGTGSEKLFF. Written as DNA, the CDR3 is TGTGCCAGCAGCTTGGCCGGGACAGGGAGCGAAAAACTGTTTTTT.